This is a list of T cell receptor beta chains from one sample in a study of blood T cell repertoires in COVID-19. The table came from immunoSEQ multiplex PCR; TCRdb's copy has only in-frame clones and leaves some out. Of 130,000 or so clones detected, about four fifths appear once; the ten largest clones hold approximately 2.9%. The sample comprised peripheral blood. These receptors originate from a woman aged 80 or over with acute or convalescent COVID-19. The CDR3 runs from the conserved cysteine through the conserved F or W. The order of the fields is D gene, J gene, V gene, CDR3 protein. D genes are given only for firm matches.

d_gene: .; j_gene: TRBJ1-4; v_gene: TRBV12-3/TRBV12-4; CDR3aa: CASSRDVNEKLFF
d_gene: .; j_gene: TRBJ1-6; v_gene: TRBV4-2; CDR3aa: CASSLQSRGRYNSPLHF
d_gene: .; j_gene: TRBJ2-7; v_gene: TRBV6-5; CDR3aa: CASSYLGAGREQYF
d_gene: .; j_gene: TRBJ2-7; v_gene: TRBV27; CDR3aa: CASRIGSSPGYEQYF
d_gene: .; j_gene: TRBJ1-5; v_gene: TRBV6-5; CDR3aa: CASTQGYSNQPQHF
d_gene: .; j_gene: TRBJ1-4; v_gene: TRBV15; CDR3aa: CATTEVIGKLFF
d_gene: .; j_gene: TRBJ2-5; v_gene: TRBV18; CDR3aa: CASSPPRARETQYF
d_gene: .; j_gene: TRBJ1-4; v_gene: TRBV5-6; CDR3aa: CASRQTGENEKLFF
d_gene: TRBD1; j_gene: TRBJ1-1; v_gene: TRBV5-6; CDR3aa: CASSLAGDRGLSEAFF
d_gene: .; j_gene: TRBJ2-2; v_gene: TRBV2; CDR3aa: CASSAQIGGGELFF
d_gene: .; j_gene: TRBJ2-2; v_gene: TRBV2; CDR3aa: CASSEPNTGELFF
d_gene: .; j_gene: TRBJ1-2; v_gene: TRBV27; CDR3aa: CASSLRGNYGYTF
d_gene: TRBD2; j_gene: TRBJ2-5; v_gene: TRBV24-1; CDR3aa: CATSPGPRGGEGKAETQYF
d_gene: TRBD1; j_gene: TRBJ2-2; v_gene: TRBV5-6; CDR3aa: CASSSDRENTGELFF
d_gene: .; j_gene: TRBJ2-3; v_gene: TRBV2; CDR3aa: CASSESLGGGTQYF
d_gene: TRBD1; j_gene: TRBJ1-2; v_gene: TRBV5-4; CDR3aa: CASSPGTGGFNYGYTF
d_gene: TRBD1; j_gene: TRBJ1-4; v_gene: TRBV5-1; CDR3aa: CASSFDRAEEKLFF
d_gene: TRBD2; j_gene: TRBJ2-4; v_gene: TRBV7-9; CDR3aa: CASTSPGGADIQYF
d_gene: TRBD1; j_gene: TRBJ1-1; v_gene: TRBV6-5; CDR3aa: CASRQGARTEAFF
d_gene: TRBD1; j_gene: TRBJ1-2; v_gene: TRBV29-1; CDR3aa: CSVEEIQGLGYTF
d_gene: TRBD2; j_gene: TRBJ2-7; v_gene: TRBV5-4; CDR3aa: CASSLGTSGGYEQYF
d_gene: TRBD2; j_gene: TRBJ2-7; v_gene: TRBV5-1; CDR3aa: CASSPQSGGTYEQYF
d_gene: TRBD1; j_gene: TRBJ1-2; v_gene: TRBV4-1; CDR3aa: CASSQANRGPPYGYTF
d_gene: .; j_gene: TRBJ1-2; v_gene: TRBV4-1; CDR3aa: CASSRQGGFYGYTF
d_gene: TRBD1; j_gene: TRBJ1-4; v_gene: TRBV29-1; CDR3aa: CSVLGQATNEKLFF
d_gene: .; j_gene: TRBJ2-2; v_gene: TRBV3-1/TRBV3-2; CDR3aa: CASGRRQNTGELFF
d_gene: .; j_gene: TRBJ1-1; v_gene: TRBV7-8; CDR3aa: CASSFPGEGSTEAFF
d_gene: .; j_gene: TRBJ1-2; v_gene: TRBV9; CDR3aa: CASSPQSERGYGYTF
d_gene: .; j_gene: TRBJ2-7; v_gene: TRBV6-5; CDR3aa: CATARDSAYEQYF
d_gene: .; j_gene: TRBJ1-2; v_gene: TRBV6-2/TRBV6-3; CDR3aa: CASSPQRLDGYTF
d_gene: .; j_gene: TRBJ1-1; v_gene: TRBV4-1; CDR3aa: CASSLQGNTEAFF
d_gene: .; j_gene: TRBJ1-4; v_gene: TRBV4-3; CDR3aa: CASSLDAGATNEKLFF
d_gene: .; j_gene: TRBJ1-1; v_gene: TRBV3-1/TRBV3-2; CDR3aa: CASSQVHSEAFF
d_gene: .; j_gene: TRBJ2-3; v_gene: TRBV11-2; CDR3aa: CASSPQDTQYF
d_gene: .; j_gene: TRBJ2-1; v_gene: TRBV12-3/TRBV12-4; CDR3aa: CASSFGIGNEQFF
d_gene: TRBD1; j_gene: TRBJ1-5; v_gene: TRBV23-1; CDR3aa: CASSQLRHRGLQPQHF
d_gene: .; j_gene: TRBJ1-2; v_gene: TRBV6-1; CDR3aa: CASSETWDTGLGYGYTF
d_gene: TRBD1; j_gene: TRBJ2-5; v_gene: TRBV5-1; CDR3aa: CASSLPSGTGAQETQYF
d_gene: TRBD1; j_gene: TRBJ2-2; v_gene: TRBV5-6; CDR3aa: CASSFGQGGTGELFF
d_gene: .; j_gene: TRBJ1-2; v_gene: TRBV2; CDR3aa: CASSDDGQINYGYTF
d_gene: TRBD1; j_gene: TRBJ2-5; v_gene: TRBV6-2/TRBV6-3; CDR3aa: CASSYSRDRGDF
d_gene: .; j_gene: TRBJ2-2; v_gene: TRBV6-5; CDR3aa: CASSPRTVREGELFF
d_gene: TRBD1; j_gene: TRBJ2-7; v_gene: TRBV6-5; CDR3aa: CASSYDRAHEQYF
d_gene: .; j_gene: TRBJ1-2; v_gene: TRBV3-1/TRBV3-2; CDR3aa: CASSRPGNYGYTF
d_gene: TRBD1; j_gene: TRBJ1-4; v_gene: TRBV10-2; CDR3aa: CASSPKQGGGLANEKLFF
d_gene: TRBD1; j_gene: TRBJ1-5; v_gene: TRBV7-2; CDR3aa: CASSLVGTGGQPQHF
d_gene: .; j_gene: TRBJ1-2; v_gene: TRBV7-2; CDR3aa: CASSLGPDYNYGYTF
d_gene: .; j_gene: TRBJ1-2; v_gene: TRBV5-5; CDR3aa: CASSFTGRNYGYTF
d_gene: .; j_gene: TRBJ1-3; v_gene: TRBV19; CDR3aa: CASLQGFGNTIYF
d_gene: .; j_gene: TRBJ1-5; v_gene: TRBV25-1; CDR3aa: CASSGSGFSNQPQHF
d_gene: TRBD2; j_gene: TRBJ2-7; v_gene: TRBV6-6; CDR3aa: CASSRGVSGSPYEQYF
d_gene: .; j_gene: TRBJ2-4; v_gene: TRBV7-8; CDR3aa: CASSTYSFLAKNIQYF
d_gene: .; j_gene: TRBJ1-5; v_gene: TRBV2; CDR3aa: CASSWGQSNQPQHF
d_gene: .; j_gene: TRBJ2-2; v_gene: TRBV9; CDR3aa: CASSVGRVNTGELFF